The 10 T cell receptor beta chains presented below share a single source sample, sequenced in a study of blood T cell repertoires in COVID-19. Assay: immunoSEQ multiplex PCR; the TCRdb copy retains only in-frame clones and omits some. Of 450,000 or so clones in the sample, around nine tenths were seen once. Sequenced: peripheral blood. The receptors originated from a woman in her thirties or forties with COVID-19, enrolled during active disease.

The chain combines TRBV9 with TRBJ1-5; 7 nucleotides agree with TRBD1. V gave up 7 bases and J gave up 4 bases; unmatched junction bases: 8. The CDR3 has 14 residues. Germline loops: CDR1 SGDLS, CDR2 YYNGEE. CDR3 sequence: CASGTAGGNQPQHF. CDR3 bases: TGTGCCAGCGGGACGGCAGGGGGGAATCAGCCCCAGCATTTT. The whole variable domain, filled in from reference TRBV9 and TRBJ1-5, reads DSGVTQTPKHLITATGQRVTLRCSPRSGDLSVYWYQQSLDQGLQFLIQYYNGEERAKGNILERFSAQQFPDLHSELNLSSLELGDSALYFCASGTAGGNQPQHFGDGTRLSIL.

The CDR3 DNA is TGTGCCAGCAGTTTATTCCCCCCGCAGGCCGGGTTTACGGAGCGGCCCGAGGAGTTCTTC. This sequence encodes CASSLFPPQAGFTERPEEFF. The chain uses TRBV27 and TRBJ2-1, with TRBD2 as a possible D gene (5 bases). CDR1 is MNHEY, CDR2 SMNVEV, per germline (reference sequence). This CDR3 region has 20 residues. With 1 base removed from V and 14 bases from J, the gap between germline ends came to 36 bases.

This clone occurred a few times. The V gene is TRBV11-3, the J gene TRBJ1-4; D might be TRBD1 (5 bases). Trimming cost V 1 base and J 0 bases, with 18 bases left between them. The CDR3 consists of 19 residues. Germline CDR1 reads SGHNT; CDR2 reads YENEEA. The CDR3 sequence is CASSLGAEQESATNEKLFF. The CDR3 nucleotides are TGTGCCAGCAGCTTAGGCGCGGAACAGGAGTCAGCAACTAATGAAAAACTGTTTTTT.

The V gene is TRBV9, the J gene TRBJ2-1, with 15 positions matching TRBD2. Germline loops: CDR1 SGDLS, CDR2 YYNGEE. This CDR3 has 14 residues. The V segment lost 6 bases and the J segment 13 bases; nucleotides outside the gene matches: 8. The CDR3 spells CASTRTSGGDSQFF. For the CDR3, the DNA is TGTGCCAGCACTAGGACTAGCGGGGGGGATAGCCAGTTCTTC. The full variable domain, its missing parts supplied by reference TRBV9 and TRBJ2-1, is DSGVTQTPKHLITATGQRVTLRCSPRSGDLSVYWYQQSLDQGLQFLIQYYNGEERAKGNILERFSAQQFPDLHSELNLSSLELGDSALYFCASTRTSGGDSQFFGPGTRLTVL.

For this clone: At the DNA level, this CDR3 is encoded by other sequences in the same sample as well. The V and J genes are TRBV18 and TRBJ1-2, with 9 bases that match TRBD1. This CDR3 has 13 amino acids. Germline V gene data show CDR1 as KGHSH and CDR2 as LQKENI. The V segment lost 6 bases and the J segment 6 bases; nucleotides outside the gene matches: 5. DNA for the CDR3: TGTGCCAGCTCTAGGGACAGGGCGGATGGCTACACCTTC. Residues: CASSRDRADGYTF. Based on the CDR3 plus reference TRBV18 and TRBJ1-2, the full variable domain is NAGVMQNPRHLVRRRGQEARLRCSPMKGHSHVYWYRQLPEEGLKFMVYLQKENIIDESGMPKERFSAEFPKEGPSILRIQQVVRGDSAAYFCASSRDRADGYTFGSGTRLTVV.

The chain is built from TRBV20-1 and TRBJ2-7, with D tentatively TRBD1 (6 bases). Germline lookup yields CDR1 DFQATT and CDR2 SNEGSKA (reference sequence). Trimming stripped 5 bases from V and 6 bases from J, with 11 bases between. This CDR3 has 11 residues. The CDR3 bases are TGCAGTGCTGACACAGGGCCCGAGCAGTACTTC. As protein: CSADTGPEQYF.

V gene TRBV19 combines with J gene TRBJ2-1, with a tentative D call TRBD2 (5 bases). Germline loops: CDR1 LNHDA, CDR2 SQIVND (reference sequence). Trimming removed 4 bases from V and 0 bases from J, with 13 bases in between. The CDR3 consists of 16 residues. As DNA, the CDR3 is TGTGCCAGTAGTACCGGGATACAGAGCTCCTACAATGAGCAGTTCTTC. Translation: CASSTGIQSSYNEQFF.

The chain couples TRBV19 to TRBJ2-6, with D possibly TRBD2 on 5 matching bases. CDR1 is LNHDA, CDR2 SQIVND, per germline (reference sequence). Trimming cost V 10 bases and J 0 bases, with 10 bases left between them. The CDR3 runs to 14 residues. CDR3 sequence (DNA): TGTGCCACCGGGGTGGGCTCTGGGGCCAACGTCCTGACTTTC. It translates to CATGVGSGANVLTF. The full variable domain, in which reference TRBV19 and TRBJ2-6 provide the parts outside the CDR3, is DGGITQSPKYLFRKEGQNVTLSCEQNLNHDAMYWYRQDPGQGLRLIYYSQIVNDFQKGDIAEGYSVSREKKESFPLTVTSAQKNPTAFYLCATGVGSGANVLTFGAGSRLTVL.

V is TRBV2 and J is TRBJ1-2; possible D gene TRBD1, 5 bases. Between the trimmed V and J ends, which lost 2 bases and 5 bases, there was a span of 15 bases. Germline values: CDR1 SNHLY, CDR2 FYNNEI. The CDR3 is 15 amino acids. CDR3 loop: CASSEQGAPEYGYTF. CDR3 in DNA: TGTGCCAGCAGTGAACAGGGCGCCCCAGAGTATGGCTACACCTTC.

The chain links TRBV7-3 to TRBJ1-1; D is unresolved. The V gene's germline CDR1 is SGHTA and CDR2 FQGTGA. Trimming stripped 3 bases from V and 0 bases from J, with 5 bases between. The CDR3 is 13 amino acids. As DNA, the CDR3 is TGTGCCAGCAGCTTCCAGGTGAACACTGAAGCTTTCTTT. Its translation is CASSFQVNTEAFF.